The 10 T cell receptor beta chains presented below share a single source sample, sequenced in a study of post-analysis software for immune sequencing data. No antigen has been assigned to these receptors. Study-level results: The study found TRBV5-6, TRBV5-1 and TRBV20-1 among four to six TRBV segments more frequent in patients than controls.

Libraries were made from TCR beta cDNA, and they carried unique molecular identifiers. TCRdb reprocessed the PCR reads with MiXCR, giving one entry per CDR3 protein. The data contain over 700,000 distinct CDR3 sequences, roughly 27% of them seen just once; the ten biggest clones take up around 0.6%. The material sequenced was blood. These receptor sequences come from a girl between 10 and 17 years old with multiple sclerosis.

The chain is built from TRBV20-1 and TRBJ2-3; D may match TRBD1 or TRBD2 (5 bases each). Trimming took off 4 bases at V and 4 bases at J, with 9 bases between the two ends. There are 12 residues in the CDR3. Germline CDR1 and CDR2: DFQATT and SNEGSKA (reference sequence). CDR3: CSAIGAADTQYF. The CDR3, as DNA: TGCAGTGCTATCGGGGCGGCAGATACGCAGTATTTT.

Here the CDR3 reads CSASSHGRSSYNEQFF. CDR3 coding DNA: TGCAGTGCTAGCAGCCACGGGCGGAGCTCCTACAATGAGCAGTTCTTC. This sequence joins TRBV20-1 and TRBJ2-1; D gene uncertain. V was shortened by 3 bases and J by 0 bases, with 15 bases between the two germline ends. Germline values: CDR1 DFQATT, CDR2 SNEGSKA (reference sequence). The CDR3 is 16 residues long.

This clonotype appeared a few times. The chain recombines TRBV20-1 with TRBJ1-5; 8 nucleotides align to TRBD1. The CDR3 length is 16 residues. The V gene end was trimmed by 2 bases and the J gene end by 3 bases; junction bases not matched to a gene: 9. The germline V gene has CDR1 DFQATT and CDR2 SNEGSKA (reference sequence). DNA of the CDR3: TGCAGTGCTAGAAACGGACAGGGCCCGGACAATCAGCCCCAGCATTTT. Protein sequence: CSARNGQGPDNQPQHF.

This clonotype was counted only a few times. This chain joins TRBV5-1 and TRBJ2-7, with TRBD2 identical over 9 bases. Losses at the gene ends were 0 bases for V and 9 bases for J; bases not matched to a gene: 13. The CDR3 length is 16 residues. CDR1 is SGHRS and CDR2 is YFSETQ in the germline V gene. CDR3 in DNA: TGCGCCAGCAGCTTGGCCCTACTAGCGGGCGGAGTGGGGCAGTACTTC. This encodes CASSLALLAGGVGQYF.

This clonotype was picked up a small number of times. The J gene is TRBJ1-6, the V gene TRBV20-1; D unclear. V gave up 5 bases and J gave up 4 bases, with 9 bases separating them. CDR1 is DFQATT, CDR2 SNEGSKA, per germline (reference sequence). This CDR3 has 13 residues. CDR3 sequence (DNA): TGCAGTGCTCTAAGGGCTTATAATTCACCCCTCCACTTT. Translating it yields CSALRAYNSPLHF.

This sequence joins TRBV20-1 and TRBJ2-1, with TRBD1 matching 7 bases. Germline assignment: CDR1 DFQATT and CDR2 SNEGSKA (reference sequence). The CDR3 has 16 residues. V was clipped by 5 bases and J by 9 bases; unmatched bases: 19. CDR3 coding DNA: TGCAGTGCTCCTATAAAAGGGACAGCAGGCAGGAGTGAGCAGTTCTTC. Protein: CSAPIKGTAGRSEQFF.

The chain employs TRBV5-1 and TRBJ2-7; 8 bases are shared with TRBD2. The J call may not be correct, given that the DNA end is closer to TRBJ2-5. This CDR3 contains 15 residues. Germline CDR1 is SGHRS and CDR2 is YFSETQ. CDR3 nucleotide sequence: TGCGCCAGCAGCAGTGGACTAGCTCGAAGGGAGACCCAGTACTTC. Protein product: CASSSGLARRETQYF.

The CDR3 nucleotides are TGCGCCAGCAGCTTGAGAAGAGAGCAGTTGGTACAAGAGACCCAGTACTTC. This encodes CASSLRREQLVQETQYF. V is TRBV5-1 and J is TRBJ2-5; D is unclear. Germline CDR1 and CDR2: SGHRS and YFSETQ. Deletions cut 1 base from V and 2 bases from J, with 18 bases between. The CDR3 loop spans 17 amino acids.

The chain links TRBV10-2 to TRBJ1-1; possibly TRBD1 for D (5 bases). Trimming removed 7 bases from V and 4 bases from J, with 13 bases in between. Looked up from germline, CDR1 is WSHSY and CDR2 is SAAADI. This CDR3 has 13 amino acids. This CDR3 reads CASTGGGVTEAFF. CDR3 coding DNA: TGCGCCAGCACCGGCGGGGGGGTCACTGAAGCTTTCTTT.

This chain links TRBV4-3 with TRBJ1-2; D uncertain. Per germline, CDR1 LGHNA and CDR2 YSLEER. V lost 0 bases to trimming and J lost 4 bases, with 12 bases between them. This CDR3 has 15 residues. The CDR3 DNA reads TGCGCCAGCAGCCAAGATCGGTCAGGTTGCTATGGCTACACCTTC. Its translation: CASSQDRSGCYGYTF.